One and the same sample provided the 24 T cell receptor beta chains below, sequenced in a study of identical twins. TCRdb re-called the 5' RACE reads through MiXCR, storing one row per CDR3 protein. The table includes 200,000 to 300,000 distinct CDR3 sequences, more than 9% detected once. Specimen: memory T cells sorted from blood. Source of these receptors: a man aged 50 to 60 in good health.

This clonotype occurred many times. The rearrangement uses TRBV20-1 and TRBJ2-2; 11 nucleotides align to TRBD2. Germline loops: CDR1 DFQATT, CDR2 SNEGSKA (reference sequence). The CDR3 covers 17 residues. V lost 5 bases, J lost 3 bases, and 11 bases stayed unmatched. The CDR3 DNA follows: TGCAGTGCTCGGACTAGCGGGTGGCCGTTCGACACCGGGGAGCTGTTTTTT. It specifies CSARTSGWPFDTGELFF.

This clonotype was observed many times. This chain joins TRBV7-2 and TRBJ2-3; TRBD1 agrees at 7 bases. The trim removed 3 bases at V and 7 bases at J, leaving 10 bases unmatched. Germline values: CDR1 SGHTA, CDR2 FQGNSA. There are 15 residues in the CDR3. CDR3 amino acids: CASSFGSTGSNTQYF. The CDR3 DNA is TGTGCCAGCAGCTTCGGTTCGACAGGGTCAAATACGCAGTATTTT.

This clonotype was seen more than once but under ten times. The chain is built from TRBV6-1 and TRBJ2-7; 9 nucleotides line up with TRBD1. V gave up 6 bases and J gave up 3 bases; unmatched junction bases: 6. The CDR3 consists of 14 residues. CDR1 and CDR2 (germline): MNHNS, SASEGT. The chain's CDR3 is CASRDDRGVYEQYF. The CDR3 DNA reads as TGTGCCAGCAGAGACGACAGGGGGGTCTACGAGCAGTACTTC.

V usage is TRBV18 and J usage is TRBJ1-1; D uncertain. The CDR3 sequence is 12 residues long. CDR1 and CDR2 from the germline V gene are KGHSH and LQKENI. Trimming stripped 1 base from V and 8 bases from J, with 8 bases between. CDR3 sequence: CASSPRKLEAFF. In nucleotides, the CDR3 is TGTGCCAGCTCACCACGAAAACTAGAAGCTTTCTTT. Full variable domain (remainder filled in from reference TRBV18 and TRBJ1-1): NAGVMQNPRHLVRRRGQEARLRCSPMKGHSHVYWYRQLPEEGLKFMVYLQKENIIDESGMPKERFSAEFPKEGPSILRIQQVVRGDSAAYFCASSPRKLEAFFGQGTRLTVV.

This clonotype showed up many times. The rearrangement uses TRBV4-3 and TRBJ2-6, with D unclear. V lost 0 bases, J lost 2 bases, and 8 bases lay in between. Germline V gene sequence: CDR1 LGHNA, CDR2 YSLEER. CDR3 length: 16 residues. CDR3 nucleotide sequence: TGCGCCAGCAGCCAAGAGATCCGGGCTGGGGCCAACGTCCTGACTTTC. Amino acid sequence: CASSQEIRAGANVLTF.

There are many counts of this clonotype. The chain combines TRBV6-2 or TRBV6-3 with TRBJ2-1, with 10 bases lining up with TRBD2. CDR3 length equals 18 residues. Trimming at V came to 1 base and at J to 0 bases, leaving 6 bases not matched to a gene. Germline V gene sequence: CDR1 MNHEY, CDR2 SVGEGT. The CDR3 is CASSYLAASGSSYNEQFF. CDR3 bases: TGTGCCAGCAGTTACTTAGCGGCTAGCGGGAGCTCCTACAATGAGCAGTTCTTC.

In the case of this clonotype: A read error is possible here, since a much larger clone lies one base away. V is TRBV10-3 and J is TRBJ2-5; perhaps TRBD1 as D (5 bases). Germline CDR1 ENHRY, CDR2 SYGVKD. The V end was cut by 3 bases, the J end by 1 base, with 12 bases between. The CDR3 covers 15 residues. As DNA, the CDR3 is TGTGCCATCAGTGATTCCGGCAGGGCCCAAGAGACCCAGTACTTC. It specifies CAISDSGRAQETQYF.

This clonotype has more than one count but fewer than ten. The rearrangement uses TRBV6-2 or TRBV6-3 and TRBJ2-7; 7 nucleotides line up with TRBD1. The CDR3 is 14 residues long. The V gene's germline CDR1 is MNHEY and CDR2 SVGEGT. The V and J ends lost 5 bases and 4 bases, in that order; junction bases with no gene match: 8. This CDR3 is CASSTGTVPYEQYF. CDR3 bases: TGTGCCAGCAGTACCGGGACAGTTCCATACGAGCAGTACTTC.

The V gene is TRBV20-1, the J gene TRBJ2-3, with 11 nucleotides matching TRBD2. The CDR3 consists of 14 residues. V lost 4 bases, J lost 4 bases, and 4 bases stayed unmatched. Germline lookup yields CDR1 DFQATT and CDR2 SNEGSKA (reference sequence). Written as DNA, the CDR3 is TGCAGTGCTACGACTAGCGGGAATGCAGATACGCAGTATTTT. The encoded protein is CSATTSGNADTQYF.

The CDR3 is CASSLSSGPGDTQYF. The CDR3 nucleotides are TGTGCCAGCAGCTTGTCTAGCGGGCCAGGAGATACGCAGTATTTT. The V call is TRBV5-8, the J call TRBJ2-3, with 8 bases identical to TRBD2. V trimming: 1 base; J trimming: 5 bases; junction bases outside the gene matches: 6. The CDR3 is 15 amino acids. Germline CDR1 reads SGHTS; CDR2 reads YDEGEE.

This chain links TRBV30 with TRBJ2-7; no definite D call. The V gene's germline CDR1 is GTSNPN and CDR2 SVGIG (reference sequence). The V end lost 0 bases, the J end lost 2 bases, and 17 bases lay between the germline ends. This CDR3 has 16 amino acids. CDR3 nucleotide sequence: TGTGCCTGGAGTGTACGCGGCCGTACACAGCCCTACGAGCAGTACTTC. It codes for CAWSVRGRTQPYEQYF. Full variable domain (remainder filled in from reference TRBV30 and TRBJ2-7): SQTIHQWPATLVQPVGSPLSLECTVEGTSNPNLYWYRQAAGRGLQLLFYSVGIGQISSEVPQNLSASRPQDRQFILSSKKLLLSDSGFYLCAWSVRGRTQPYEQYFGPGTRLTVT.

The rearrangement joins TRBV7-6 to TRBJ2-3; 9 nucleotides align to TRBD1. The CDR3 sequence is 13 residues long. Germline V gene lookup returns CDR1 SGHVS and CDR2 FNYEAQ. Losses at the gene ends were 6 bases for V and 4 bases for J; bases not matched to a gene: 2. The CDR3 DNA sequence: TGTGCCAGCAGTAGACAGGGGGCAGATACGCAGTATTTT. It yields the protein CASSRQGADTQYF.

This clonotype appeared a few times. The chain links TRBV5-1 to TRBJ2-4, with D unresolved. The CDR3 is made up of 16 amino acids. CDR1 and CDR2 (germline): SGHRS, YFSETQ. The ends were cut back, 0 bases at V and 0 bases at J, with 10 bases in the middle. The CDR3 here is CASSLGIRTAKNIQYF. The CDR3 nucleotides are TGCGCCAGCAGCTTGGGGATAAGGACAGCCAAAAACATTCAGTACTTC. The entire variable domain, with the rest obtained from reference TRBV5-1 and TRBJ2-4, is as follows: KAGVTQTPRYLIKTRGQQVTLSCSPISGHRSVSWYQQTPGQGLQFLFEYFSETQRNKGNFPGRFSGRQFSNSRSEMNVSTLELGDSALYLCASSLGIRTAKNIQYFGAGTRLSVL.

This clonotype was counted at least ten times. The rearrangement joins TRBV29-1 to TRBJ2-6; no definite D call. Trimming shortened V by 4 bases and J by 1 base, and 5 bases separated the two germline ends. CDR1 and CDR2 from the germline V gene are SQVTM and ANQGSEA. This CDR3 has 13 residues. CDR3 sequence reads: CSVAVSGANVLTF. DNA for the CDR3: TGCAGCGTTGCAGTATCTGGGGCCAACGTCCTGACTTTC.

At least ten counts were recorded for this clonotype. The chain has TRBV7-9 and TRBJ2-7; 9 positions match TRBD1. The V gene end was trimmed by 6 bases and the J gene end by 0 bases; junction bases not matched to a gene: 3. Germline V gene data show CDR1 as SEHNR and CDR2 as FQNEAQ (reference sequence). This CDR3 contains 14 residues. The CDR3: CASRGTGFSYEQYF. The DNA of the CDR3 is TGTGCCAGCAGAGGGACAGGGTTCTCCTACGAGCAGTACTTC. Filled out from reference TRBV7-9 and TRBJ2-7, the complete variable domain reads DTGVSQNPRHKITKRGQNVTFRCDPISEHNRLYWYRQTLGQGPEFLTYFQNEAQLEKSRLLSDRFSAERPKGSFSTLEIQRTEQGDSAMYLCASRGTGFSYEQYFGPGTRLTVT.

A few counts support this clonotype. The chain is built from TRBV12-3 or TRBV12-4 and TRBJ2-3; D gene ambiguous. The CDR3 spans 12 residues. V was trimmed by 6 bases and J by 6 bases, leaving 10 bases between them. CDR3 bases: TGTGCCAGCAGACCAGAATCCGATACGCAGTATTTT. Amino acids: CASRPESDTQYF.

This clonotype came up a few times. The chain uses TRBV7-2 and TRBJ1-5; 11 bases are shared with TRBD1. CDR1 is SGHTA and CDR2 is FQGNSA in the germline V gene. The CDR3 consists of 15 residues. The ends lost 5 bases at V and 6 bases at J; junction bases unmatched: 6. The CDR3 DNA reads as TGTGCCAGCAGCCGAGGACAGGGGGCTAGTCAGCCCCAGCATTTT. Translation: CASSRGQGASQPQHF. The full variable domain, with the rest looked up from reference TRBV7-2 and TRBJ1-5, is GAGVSQSPSNKVTEKGKDVELRCDPISGHTALYWYRQSLGQGLEFLIYFQGNSAPDKSGLPSDRFSAERTGGSVSTLTIQRTQQEDSAVYLCASSRGQGASQPQHFGDGTRLSIL.

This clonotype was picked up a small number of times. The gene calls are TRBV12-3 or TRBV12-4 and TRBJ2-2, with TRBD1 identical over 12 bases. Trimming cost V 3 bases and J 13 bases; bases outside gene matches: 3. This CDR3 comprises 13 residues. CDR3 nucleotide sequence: TGTGCCAGCAGTTTTGGGACAGGGGGCAGGCTGTTTTTT. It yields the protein CASSFGTGGRLFF.

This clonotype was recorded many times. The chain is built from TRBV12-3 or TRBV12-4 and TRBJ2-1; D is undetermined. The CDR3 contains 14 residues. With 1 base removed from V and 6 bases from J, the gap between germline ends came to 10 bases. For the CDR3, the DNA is TGTGCCAGCAGTTTAGACACGCTCCCCAATGAGCAGTTCTTC. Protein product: CASSLDTLPNEQFF.

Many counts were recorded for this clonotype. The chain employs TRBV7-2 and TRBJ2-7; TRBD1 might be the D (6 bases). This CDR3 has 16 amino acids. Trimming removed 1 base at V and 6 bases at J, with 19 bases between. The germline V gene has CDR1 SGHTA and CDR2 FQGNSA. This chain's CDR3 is CASSLVEGGSGLEQYF. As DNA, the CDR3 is TGTGCCAGCAGCTTAGTCGAAGGGGGATCCGGCCTCGAGCAGTACTTC.

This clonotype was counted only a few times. The chain's CDR3 is CASSFRLAQDTQYF. In nucleotides, the CDR3 is TGTGCCAGCAGCTTCCGACTAGCTCAAGATACGCAGTATTTT. The gene calls are TRBV11-2 and TRBJ2-3; 7 bases are shared with TRBD2. J gave up 5 bases and V 3 bases, and 5 bases lay outside the gene matches. Germline-derived CDR1 and CDR2 are SGHAT and FQNNGV. The CDR3 runs to 14 residues.

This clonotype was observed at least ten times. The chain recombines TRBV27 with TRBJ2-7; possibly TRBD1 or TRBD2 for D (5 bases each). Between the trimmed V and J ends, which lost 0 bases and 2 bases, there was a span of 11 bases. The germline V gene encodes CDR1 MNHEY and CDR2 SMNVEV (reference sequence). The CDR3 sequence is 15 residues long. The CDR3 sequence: CASSLSGTSPYEQYF. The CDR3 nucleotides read TGTGCCAGCAGTTTATCGGGGACCTCCCCCTACGAGCAGTACTTC.

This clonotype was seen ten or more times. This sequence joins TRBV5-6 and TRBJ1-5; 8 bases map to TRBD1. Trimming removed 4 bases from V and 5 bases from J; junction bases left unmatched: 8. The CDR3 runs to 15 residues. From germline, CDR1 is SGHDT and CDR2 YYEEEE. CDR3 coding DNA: TGTGCCAGCAGCCCGTCCCGGGACAGGTATCAGCCCCAGCATTTT. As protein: CASSPSRDRYQPQHF. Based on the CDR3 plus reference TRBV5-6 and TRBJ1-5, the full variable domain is DAGVTQSPTHLIKTRGQQVTLRCSPKSGHDTVSWYQQALGQGPQFIFQYYEEEERQRGNFPDRFSGHQFPNYSSELNVNALLLGDSALYLCASSPSRDRYQPQHFGDGTRLSIL.

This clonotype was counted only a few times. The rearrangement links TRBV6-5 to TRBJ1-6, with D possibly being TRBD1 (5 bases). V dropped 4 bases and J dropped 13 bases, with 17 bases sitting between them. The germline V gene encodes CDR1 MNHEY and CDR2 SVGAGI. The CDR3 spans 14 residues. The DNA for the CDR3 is TGTGCCAGCAGTTCCCAGGGTGGTCTGAACCCCCTCCACTTT. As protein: CASSSQGGLNPLHF.